This entry concerns a single T cell receptor (beta chain). The antigen it binds to is not known. Qualities for individual bases were not recorded, and no much larger clone is one base off. Per the germline V gene (reference sequence), MNHNY is the CDR1 and SVGAGI is the CDR2. V and J lose 5 bases and 2 bases, and a span of 22 bases separates them. The CDR3 measures 18 amino acids from cysteine to phenylalanine. Only the CDR3 DNA stays, 54 bases, in frame from base 1. This sample's time point label indicates: baseline before first vaccination. Samples from vaccinated people were obtained from the UK trials COV001 and COV002, which included a single-blind randomized controlled phase 2/3 trial of AZD1222 (ChAdOx1 nCoV-19) in healthy adults. For TCRbeta chain sequencing, PBMC samples from trial participants were taken at day 0 and at day 28 after the second dose. This entry comes from a study of T cell responses to AZD1222 COVID-19 vaccine (dated by TCRdb to the early 2020s). Study-level background: AZD1222 recipients given second doses at about 4 weeks or at about 12 weeks were pooled, since spike-specific TCR depth and breadth were not found to differ between the two schedules. TCR sequencing covered some 250 trial participants: approximately 200 given two doses of AZD1222 and 26 given two doses of MenACWY control vaccine. Trial participants were enrolled by age into 18-55, 56-69 and 70-plus year subgroups, with roughly 150, 30 and 60 TCR-sequenced participants respectively.

The CDR3 regions of human TCRbeta chains were analyzed by immunosequencing. The source study handled its data this way. Repertoire TCRs were checked for matches against a reference library of SARS-CoV-2-specific TCRs that had been generated using the MIRA antigen-specificity platform. Breadth was defined as the fraction of unique TCRs that were SARS-CoV-2-associated. Depth was defined as the fraction of total T cells that were SARS-CoV-2-associated. Using the MIRA data, every spike-specific TCR was mapped to the spike region that the TCR reacted to and assigned to either a CD4 or a CD8 class. Log10-transformed breadth and depth values were compared by one-way ANOVA with Sidak's multiple comparisons tests. The table comes from immuneACCESS by way of TCRdb, which keeps in-frame sequences with V and J called. Part of the clones is missing from these tables; in studies checked, under half for an unresolved V gene and the rest for unknown reasons. Clone size and V and J calls were adopted from that table, with D and trimming inferred from the DNA. The sample data list around 94,000 clones, and 85% to 90% of these were observed just once. The ten largest clonotypes hold around 3.5% of the sample.

On the study overall, not on this receptor specifically: No day 14 peak-response samples were available, so repertoires were characterized only after the peak T cell response. Conclusions about previously exposed vaccinees are limited, since just 5 to 7 AZD1222 recipients were seropositive for SARS-CoV-2 at baseline. After two AZD1222 doses, both the breadth and the depth of spike-specific TCRs were significantly higher than at day 0 and than in MenACWY recipients. Vaccine-associated CD4 TCRs spanned the whole spike protein, with dominant responses in regions 160-218 and 743-854. Participants were mostly white British and included more females than males, and it was suggested by the authors that clonal diversity may have been underestimated. In the small 56-69-year group, the increase in depth fell short of significance, most likely because of low power. Reportedly, almost half of the unique spike-specific TCRs recognized epitopes lying outside the regions that are mutated in the B.1.351 and B.1.1.7 variants.

The rearranged segments are TRBV6-6 and TRBJ2-1; a tentative D match to TRBD2 spans 7 bases. The sequences come from peripheral blood, collected on day 0 of AZD1222 vaccination. The clonotype originates from an adult in good health. The encoded CDR3 is CASSPYPRGGTTYNEQFF. The DNA sequence is TGTGCCAGCAGTCCGTACCCTAGGGGGGGGACCACCTACAATGAGCAGTTCTTC.